This is a list of T cell receptor beta chains from one sample in a study of somatic mutations in cytotoxic T cells in rheumatoid arthritis. Produced via immunoSEQ multiplex PCR; TCRdb's table is partial and in-frame only. The top ten hold approximately 71% of the sample, which has around 5,000 clones, approximately 78% seen once. The sequences come from CD8+ T cells sorted from blood, collected at a follow-up visit. These receptors were obtained from a man between 40 and 49 years old with rheumatoid arthritis. The CDR3 runs from the conserved cysteine through the conserved F or W. The D gene is left open where the match is weak. Clone size, where shown, is once, few, many, or a class for clones that have expanded.

>-|TRBJ1-5|TRBD1|TRBV28|16
CASSLQGAFLQQPQHF
TGTGCCAGCAGTTTACAGGGGGCGTTTCTGCAGCAGCCCCAGCATTTT
>-|TRBJ2-7|-|TRBV5-6|15
CASSFFGDTLTEQYF
TGTGCCAGCAGCTTTTTCGGGGACACTCTTACCGAGCAGTACTTC
>-|TRBJ2-2|TRBD2|TRBV10-3|13
CAISALAGRELFF
TGTGCCATCAGTGCGCTAGCGGGGAGGGAGCTGTTTTTT
>-|TRBJ2-5|TRBD1|TRBV28|14
CASSQTGGVETQYF
TGTGCCAGCAGCCAGACAGGGGGCGTGGAGACCCAGTACTTC
>-|TRBJ2-3|-|TRBV9|12
CASSPSYDTQYF
TGTGCCAGCAGCCCCAGTTATGATACGCAGTATTTT
>-|TRBJ2-7|-|TRBV9|14
CASSVGGGLYEQYF
TGTGCCAGCAGCGTAGGTGGAGGCCTCTACGAGCAGTACTTC
>few|TRBJ2-7|TRBD1|TRBV7-3|15
CASSEGQGLSYEQYF
TGTGCCAGCAGCGAGGGACAGGGACTTTCTTACGAGCAGTACTTC
>-|TRBJ2-1|-|TRBV7-9|16
CASSSTLWPTYNEQFF
TGTGCCAGCAGCTCCACCCTTTGGCCAACCTACAATGAGCAGTTCTTC
>-|TRBJ2-1|-|TRBV4-1|18
CASSQDDPGVSSYNEQFF
TGCGCCAGCAGCCAAGATGACCCGGGAGTGAGCTCCTACAATGAGCAGTTCTTC
>-|TRBJ2-7|-|TRBV6-1|15
CASSEDLSGSYEQYF
TGTGCCAGCAGTGAAGATCTTAGCGGCTCCTACGAGCAGTACTTC
>few|TRBJ1-1|TRBD1|TRBV16|17
CASSQLGTGGLNTEAFF
TGTGCCAGCAGCCAATTAGGGACAGGGGGCTTGAACACTGAAGCTTTCTTT
>-|TRBJ2-1|-|TRBV19|13
CASSIAARNEQFF
TGTGCCAGTAGTATAGCCGCTCGCAATGAGCAGTTCTTC
>-|TRBJ2-7|TRBD2|TRBV28|14
CASTFGLAGYEQYF
TGTGCCAGCACCTTTGGACTAGCGGGTTACGAGCAGTACTTC
>-|TRBJ2-6|-|TRBV27|13
CASRRSGANVLTF
TGTGCCAGCCGGCGCTCTGGGGCCAACGTCCTGACTTTC
>-|TRBJ2-1|-|TRBV6-5|14
CASSYLIEGGEQFF
TGTGCCAGCAGTTACTTAATCGAGGGCGGTGAGCAGTTCTTC
>-|TRBJ1-4|-|TRBV27|15
CASSPDIRGNEKLFF
TGTGCCAGCAGTCCGGACATTCGCGGTAATGAAAAACTGTTTTTT
>-|TRBJ2-1|-|TRBV2|13
CASRGQSYNEQFF
TGTGCCAGCAGAGGACAGTCCTACAATGAGCAGTTCTTC
>large|TRBJ2-1|TRBD1|TRBV14|14
CASSRQGAYNEQFF
TGTGCCAGCAGCCGACAGGGGGCCTACAATGAGCAGTTCTTC
>-|TRBJ2-7|-|TRBV5-6|12
CASSQPISEQYF
TGTGCCAGCAGCCAACCTATATCCGAGCAGTACTTC
>-|TRBJ1-1|-|TRBV28|13
CASSLSLNTEAFF
TGTGCCAGCAGTTTATCCCTCAACACTGAAGCTTTCTTT
>-|TRBJ2-7|TRBD2|TRBV4-3|16
CASSQDITSGSWEQYF
TGCGCCAGCAGCCAAGATATAACTAGCGGGAGCTGGGAGCAGTACTTC
>few|TRBJ1-1|-|TRBV28|13
CASSLGRSTEAFF
TGTGCCAGCAGTTTAGGGAGGAGCACTGAAGCTTTCTTT
>-|TRBJ2-5|TRBD1|TRBV5-8|15
CASSPLGGSAETQYF
TGTGCCAGCAGCCCCTTAGGGGGCAGTGCAGAGACCCAGTACTTC
>once|TRBJ2-2|-|TRBV5-6|16
CASSLFGSTGPGELFF
TGTGCCAGCAGCTTGTTTGGGTCGACTGGCCCCGGGGAGCTGTTTTTT
>-|TRBJ2-1|-|TRBV13|16
CASSYLKLDPYNEQFF
TGTGCCAGCAGCTACCTAAAACTAGATCCCTACAATGAGCAGTTCTTC
>-|TRBJ1-4|-|TRBV30|15
CAWSPGAATNEKLFF
TGTGCCTGGAGTCCAGGGGCAGCAACTAATGAAAAACTGTTTTTT
>-|TRBJ2-7|-|TRBV9|12
CASASLDDEQYF
TGTGCCAGCGCCAGTTTGGACGACGAGCAGTACTTC